This T cell receptor beta chain was found in a study of control samples from healthy donors and cancer patients. Sequenced by immunoSEQ multiplex PCR; TCRdb stores in-frame clones only, minus some. The sample contains some 150,000 clones, around 93% of which appear only once. The J segment lost 3 bases and the V segment lost 5 bases, leaving 17 bases of the junction unmatched. Germline CDR1 and CDR2: MNHNY and SVGAGI (reference sequence). CDR3 size: 19 residues. This clone was counted once. Sequencing was done on a sample of blood. The TCR was taken from a woman aged 55-69 years in good health. The chain recombines TRBV6-6 with TRBJ2-4; 9 bases are a match to TRBD2. The CDR3 nucleotides read TGTGCCAGCAGTCCCCAGGGAGCGGGGGGCCCCTTTGTCAAAAACATTCAGTACTTC. Protein product: CASSPQGAGGPFVKNIQYF.